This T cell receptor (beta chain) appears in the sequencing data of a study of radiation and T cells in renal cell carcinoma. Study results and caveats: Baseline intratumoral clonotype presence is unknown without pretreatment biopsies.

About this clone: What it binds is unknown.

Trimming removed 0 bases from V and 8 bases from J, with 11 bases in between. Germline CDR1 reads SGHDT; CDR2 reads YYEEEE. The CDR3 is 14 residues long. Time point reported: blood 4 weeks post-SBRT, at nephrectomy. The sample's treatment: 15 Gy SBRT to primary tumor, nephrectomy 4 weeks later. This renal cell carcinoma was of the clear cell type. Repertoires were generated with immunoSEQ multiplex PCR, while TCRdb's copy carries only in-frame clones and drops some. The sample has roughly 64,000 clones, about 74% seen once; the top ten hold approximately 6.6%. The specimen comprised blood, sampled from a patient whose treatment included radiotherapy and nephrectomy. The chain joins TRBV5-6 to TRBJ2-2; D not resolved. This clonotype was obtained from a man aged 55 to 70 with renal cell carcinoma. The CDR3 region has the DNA TGTGCCAGCAGCTTGGTCGACGGAGCTGGGGAGCTGTTTTTT. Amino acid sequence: CASSLVDGAGELFF.